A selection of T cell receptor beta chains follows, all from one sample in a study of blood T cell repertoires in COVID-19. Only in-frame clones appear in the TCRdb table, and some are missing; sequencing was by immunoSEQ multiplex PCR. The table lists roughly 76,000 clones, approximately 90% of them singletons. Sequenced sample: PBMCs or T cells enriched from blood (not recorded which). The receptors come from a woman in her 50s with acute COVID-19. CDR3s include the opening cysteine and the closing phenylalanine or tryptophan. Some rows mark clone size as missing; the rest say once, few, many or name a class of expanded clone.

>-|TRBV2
CASSPPGQQETQYF
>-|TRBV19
CASSSIKAGEDTEAFF
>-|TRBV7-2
CASSPVGGGRAREQFF
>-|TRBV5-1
CASSAYRGPTEAFF
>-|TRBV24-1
CATSPGGYGYTF
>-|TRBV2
CASSTGTSGFYTYEQYF
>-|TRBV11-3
CASSLTHRLAGGSYEQYF
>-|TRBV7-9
CASSFLAGKDNEQFF
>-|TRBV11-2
CASSSLQGRYNEQFF
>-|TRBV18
CASSPETIDSPNQPQHF
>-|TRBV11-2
CASSLAIGSGANVLTF
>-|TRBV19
CASSLIADHNEQFF
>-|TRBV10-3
CAISESSATNEKLFF
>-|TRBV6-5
CASSYGLATYEQYF
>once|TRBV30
CACQGYTEAFF
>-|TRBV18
CASSSARGDTEAFF
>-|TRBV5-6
CASSWGNSNQPQHF
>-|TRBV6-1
CASSGQGRYLGQPQHF
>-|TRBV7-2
CASSLESGQNYGYTF
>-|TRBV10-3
CAISETKYQETQYF
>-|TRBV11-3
CASSTRTGLAVSYEQYF
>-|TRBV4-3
CASSQEMARALNPITTNEKLFF
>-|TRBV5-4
CASSNYQDSGNTIYF
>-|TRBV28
CASSWTGVGTEAFF
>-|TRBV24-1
CATSDYGQKQFF
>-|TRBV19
CASRLGQFQFF
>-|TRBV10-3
CATHTRQGRSNTIYF
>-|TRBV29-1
CSVLTGPNTEAFF
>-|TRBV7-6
CASSPYRDYGYTF
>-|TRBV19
CASSLQGPDQPQHF
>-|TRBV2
CASSAQNTEAFF
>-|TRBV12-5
CASGNGPSITEAFF
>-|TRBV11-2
CASSLAGKETQYF
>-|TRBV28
CASSTGTGNGYTF
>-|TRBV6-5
CATRGAIDGYTF
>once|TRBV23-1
CASSQPAGGTGNTIYF
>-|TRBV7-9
CASSPGLYTEAFF
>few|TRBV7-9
CASSQWLGTSGTNEQFF
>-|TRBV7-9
CATLTGTVNTEAFF
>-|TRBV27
CASSPRTGPNEKLFF
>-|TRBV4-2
CASSQDSGSGRLNNEQFF
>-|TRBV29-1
CSVEDSFEFF
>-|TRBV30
CAWGRRVLNGYTF
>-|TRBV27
CASRNGLAPSYEQYF
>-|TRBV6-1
CASSDPSTGNVADEQYF
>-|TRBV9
CASSLGTSGTDTQYF
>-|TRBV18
CASSPFGGTSGNTIYF
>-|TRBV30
CAWSHSGSDTGELFF
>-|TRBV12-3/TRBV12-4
CASSLDRGNTIYF
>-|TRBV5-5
CASSPRVTYNGYTF
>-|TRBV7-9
CASSRSGRSRETQYF
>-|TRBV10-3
CAISSGGGVNEKLFF